This TCR beta chain was recovered during a study of T cell changes during pregnancy in multiple sclerosis. Using immunoSEQ multiplex PCR, the repertoire was profiled, and TCRdb retains in-frame clones only, with some absent. Here the sample spans more than 55,000 clones, roughly 91% being singletons. V was pared by 6 bases and J by 8 bases, with 20 bases between. This CDR3 is 14 amino acids long. CDR1 SGHNT and CDR2 YYREEE come from the germline V gene (reference sequence). This TCR derives from a female donor with multiple sclerosis, enrolled in a pregnancy study. The material sequenced was peripheral blood, taken in the second trimester of pregnancy. The rearrangement joins TRBV5-4 to TRBJ1-2, with D tentatively TRBD1 (5 bases). The CDR3 sequence is CASTTGTGDRGYTF. CDR3 DNA: TGTGCCAGCACCACCGGGACGGGGGATAGGGGCTACACCTTC.